Included here is one TCR beta chain sequence, with context. The antigen remains undetermined. Indicated time point: peripheral blood 6 weeks after treatment start. The sample originates from a study of PD-L1 blockade in urothelial cancer. Turning to the study itself: Every 3 weeks, patients received intravenous atezolizumab 1,200 mg, beginning 2014. At 3 weeks after treatment start (second dose) and again at 6 weeks, blood was analyzed. Study outcomes and limitations: Patients with below-median pretreatment blood clonality survived longer.

The repertoire was sequenced with immunoSEQ multiplex PCR; TCRdb's copy has only in-frame clones and lacks some. The top ten clones hold more than 13% of a sample with around 41,000 clones, 80% to 90% of them seen once. The CDR3 sequence is 14 residues long. CDR1 is KGHSH, CDR2 LQKENI, per germline. V was trimmed by 5 bases and J by 7 bases, leaving 14 bases between them. The TCR originated in a man in his 60s with urothelial cancer. The sample here was PBMCs, taken around atezolizumab (anti-PD-L1) treatment. The V call is TRBV18, the J call TRBJ1-4, with D possibly TRBD1 on 6 matching bases. Here the CDR3 DNA reads TGTGCCAGCTCAGGCGGGGGCGCCGGTGAAAAACTGTTTTTT. Its protein is CASSGGGAGEKLFF.